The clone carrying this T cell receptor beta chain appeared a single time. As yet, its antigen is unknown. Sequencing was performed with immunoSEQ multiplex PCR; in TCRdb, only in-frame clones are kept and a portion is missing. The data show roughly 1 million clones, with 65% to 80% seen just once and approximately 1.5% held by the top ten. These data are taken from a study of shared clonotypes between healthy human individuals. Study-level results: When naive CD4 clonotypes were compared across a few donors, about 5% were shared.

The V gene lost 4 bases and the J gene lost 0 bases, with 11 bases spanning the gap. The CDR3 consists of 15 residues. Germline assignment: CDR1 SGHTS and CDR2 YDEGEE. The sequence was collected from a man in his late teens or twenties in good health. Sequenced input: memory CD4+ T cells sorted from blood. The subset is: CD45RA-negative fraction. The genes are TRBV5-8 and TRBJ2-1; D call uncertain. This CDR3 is CASSRRVSSYNEQFF. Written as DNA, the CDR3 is TGTGCCAGCAGCAGAAGGGTGAGCTCCTACAATGAGCAGTTCTTC.